A single sample is the source of the 9 T cell receptor beta chains below, sequenced in a study of T-cell memory formation after mild COVID-19. TCRdb passed the 5' RACE reads through MiXCR, listing each CDR3 protein once. The repertoire holds about half a million distinct CDR3 sequences, around a sixth seen once, with 12% in the top ten. Material: PBMCs or a T cell subset sorted from them (not recorded which). The origin of the receptors is an adult woman who had mild COVID-19 (a few samples of this study predate the infection). Cell type and time point are not known.

In this sample, this clonotype turned up a few times. The chain couples TRBV6-2 or TRBV6-3 to TRBJ2-1; 8 bases align to TRBD1. The CDR3 totals 16 residues. In germline, CDR1 is MNHEY, CDR2 SVGEGT. Trimming removed 2 bases from V and 2 bases from J; junction bases left unmatched: 5. The CDR3 region has the DNA TGTGCCAGCAGTTACACCCGACAGGGGCCCTACAATGAGCAGTTCTTC. Protein product: CASSYTRQGPYNEQFF.

This clonotype was observed a handful of times. The rearrangement links TRBV29-1 to TRBJ2-5; 12 nucleotides line up with TRBD1. Trimming took 6 bases from V and 5 from J; bases not matched to a gene: 4. The germline V gene has CDR1 SQVTM and CDR2 ANQGSEA. The CDR3 is 13 residues long. CDR3 nucleotide sequence: TGCAGCGTGGGACAGGGGGCCCGGGAGACCCAGTACTTC. Translating gives CSVGQGARETQYF.

V usage is TRBV7-2 and J usage is TRBJ2-4; D is uncertain. Germline V CDR1 and CDR2: SGHTA, FQGNSA. The length of the CDR3 is 16 residues. V was shortened by 7 bases and J by 1 base, with 17 bases between the two germline ends. For the CDR3, the DNA is TGTGCCAGCACCCCTAACACCGGGTCGGCCAAAAACATTCAGTACTTC. Its protein is CASTPNTGSAKNIQYF.

This clonotype came up a few times. The chain recombines TRBV6-6 with TRBJ2-1; tentative D call: TRBD1 (6 bases). Trimming pared 2 bases from V and 0 bases from J, leaving 11 bases between. Germline lookup yields CDR1 MNHNY and CDR2 SVGAGI (reference sequence). There are 16 residues in the CDR3. CDR3 residues: CASSYGGQFSYNEQFF. DNA of the CDR3: TGTGCCAGCAGTTACGGCGGACAGTTCTCCTACAATGAGCAGTTCTTC.

V is TRBV24-1 and J is TRBJ1-5; possible D gene TRBD1, 5 bases. V was shortened by 9 bases and J by 3 bases, with 23 bases between the two germline ends. The CDR3 consists of 17 residues. Germline V lookup: CDR1 KGHDR, CDR2 SFDVKD. The CDR3 region is CATSTGGSRLNNQPQHF. DNA for the CDR3: TGTGCCACCTCAACGGGGGGGTCAAGGCTTAACAATCAGCCCCAGCATTTT.

V usage is TRBV12-3 or TRBV12-4 and J usage is TRBJ1-1; D is uncertain. The CDR3 has 13 residues. V lost 1 base to trimming and J lost 6 bases, with 9 bases between them. The CDR3 region has the DNA TGTGCCAGCAGTTTAGTCAGCAGCTCTGAAGCTTTCTTT. Encoded protein: CASSLVSSSEAFF.

The chain carries TRBV4-3 and TRBJ1-5, with 7 bases fitting TRBD1. There are 16 residues in the CDR3. Trimming removed 2 bases from V and 6 bases from J; junction bases left unmatched: 10. From germline, CDR1 is LGHNA and CDR2 YSLEER. The CDR3 nucleotides are TGCGCCAGCAGCCAAAATGGTGAGGGGGCGAGTCAGCCCCAGCATTTT. Translated: CASSQNGEGASQPQHF.

Only a few counts were recorded for this clonotype. The junction differs from germline at one of its ends, possibly a read error. The rearrangement uses TRBV5-4 and TRBJ2-3; D is undetermined. CDR1 is SGHNT and CDR2 is YYREEE in the germline V gene (reference sequence). The CDR3 is made up of 16 amino acids. The CDR3 region is CASSLGGMTSKDTQYF. The DNA of the CDR3 is TGTGCCAGCAGCTTGGGTGGCATGACGAGCAAAGATACGCAGTATTTT.

This clonotype turned up a few times. The V gene is TRBV27, the J gene TRBJ1-1; TRBD1 might be the D (6 bases). This CDR3 region has 18 residues. The V end lost 6 bases, the J end lost 1 base, and 24 bases lay between the germline ends. The germline V gene has CDR1 MNHEY and CDR2 SMNVEV (reference sequence). The CDR3: CASSRSPGHGVSNTEAFF. In nucleotides, the CDR3 is TGTGCCAGCAGCCGATCCCCGGGACACGGGGTGTCGAACACTGAAGCTTTCTTT.